The rows below give T cell receptor beta chains drawn from one sample of a study of cytomegalovirus exposure and HLA in healthy donors. Sequencing used immunoSEQ multiplex PCR; TCRdb keeps in-frame clones, though not all of them. Of about 170,000 clones in the sample, approximately 80% are singletons; the top ten hold 4.5%. What was sequenced was PBMCs. These receptor sequences come from a woman in her forties or fifties in good health and CMV-seropositive. CDR3s include the opening cysteine and the closing phenylalanine or tryptophan.

len: 16; v_gene: TRBV9; CDR3aa: CASTSLGDRGDTEAFF
len: 18; v_gene: TRBV18; CDR3aa: CASSPYSMTSELHYEQYF
len: 14; v_gene: TRBV5-8; CDR3aa: CASSIWTGLNEQFF
len: 12; v_gene: TRBV14; CDR3aa: CASSQVIAEAFF
len: 12; v_gene: TRBV28; CDR3aa: CASSLRGYEQYF
len: 15; v_gene: TRBV7-3; CDR3aa: CASSSGTGKQETQYF
len: 16; v_gene: TRBV29-1; CDR3aa: CSVGRPGTGGQETQYF
len: 14; v_gene: TRBV7-2; CDR3aa: CASSSAGTSNEQFF
len: 15; v_gene: TRBV19; CDR3aa: CASSNGQGNTDTQYF
len: 11; v_gene: TRBV20-1; CDR3aa: CSASRYQGYTF
len: 15; v_gene: TRBV19; CDR3aa: CASSIAGQATYEQYF
len: 13; v_gene: TRBV14; CDR3aa: CASSQRGGGELFF
len: 13; v_gene: TRBV5-1; CDR3aa: CASSFGGYNEQFF
len: 15; v_gene: TRBV9; CDR3aa: CASSPGTGQSEKLFF
len: 17; v_gene: TRBV2; CDR3aa: CASGTGTGGNGNQPQHF
len: 14; v_gene: TRBV29-1; CDR3aa: CSVGSGTRTGELFF
len: 16; v_gene: TRBV14; CDR3aa: CASSPGLAGGTYEQYF
len: 16; v_gene: TRBV6-5; CDR3aa: CASSYAEGQGNEKLFF
len: 11; v_gene: TRBV19; CDR3aa: CATGRNTEAFF
len: 15; v_gene: TRBV27; CDR3aa: CASSLVAGRWNEQFF
len: 13; v_gene: TRBV30; CDR3aa: CAWTGTPYTEAFF
len: 16; v_gene: TRBV2; CDR3aa: CASSVEAGGPQETQYF
len: 14; v_gene: TRBV10-3; CDR3aa: CAISESGANTEAFF
len: 15; v_gene: TRBV11-3; CDR3aa: CASSPIGGAVNEQFF
len: 12; v_gene: TRBV19; CDR3aa: CASSIHNTEAFF
len: 17; v_gene: TRBV6-1; CDR3aa: CASSEGGGLLAKNIQYF
len: 11; v_gene: TRBV20-1; CDR3aa: CSAPGQGAQYF
len: 17; v_gene: TRBV7-2; CDR3aa: CASSLAHRRGGLNEQFF
len: 17; v_gene: TRBV29-1; CDR3aa: CSVESERLPTGSYEQYF
len: 14; v_gene: TRBV29-1; CDR3aa: CSVGVVQGGTEAFF
len: 15; v_gene: TRBV27; CDR3aa: CASSFYRGGAGELFF
len: 15; v_gene: TRBV5-4; CDR3aa: CASSLGFGGTYEQYF
len: 15; v_gene: TRBV5-1; CDR3aa: CASSLAGQGYSPLHF
len: 14; v_gene: TRBV10-3; CDR3aa: CAISETTGEEIQYF
len: 16; v_gene: TRBV10-3; CDR3aa: CAIRDARGGIGSPLHF
len: 16; v_gene: TRBV5-5; CDR3aa: CASSFGVGGRSYEQYF
len: 16; v_gene: TRBV7-2; CDR3aa: CASSPEPGLAGYEQYF
len: 15; v_gene: TRBV6-6; CDR3aa: CATWGSGSSSYEQYF
len: 15; v_gene: TRBV19; CDR3aa: CASSSGLAGESEQFF
len: 16; v_gene: TRBV15; CDR3aa: CATSPLLAASYNEQFF
len: 13; v_gene: TRBV2; CDR3aa: CASRPGGNSPLHF
len: 14; v_gene: TRBV27; CDR3aa: CASRPGQTNEKLFF
len: 16; v_gene: TRBV7-6; CDR3aa: CASSSRLAGDTGELFF
len: 16; v_gene: TRBV10-2; CDR3aa: CASSESTRGRNQPQHF
len: 14; v_gene: TRBV6-5; CDR3aa: CASSPYGNTGELFF
len: 16; v_gene: TRBV5-1; CDR3aa: CASSLVPGQGAYEQYF
len: 16; v_gene: TRBV11-1; CDR3aa: CASSRTGLGPLREQYF
len: 13; v_gene: TRBV7-9; CDR3aa: CSSSRQGPEVKYF
len: 16; v_gene: TRBV28; CDR3aa: CASSSQVAYSNQPQHF
len: 16; v_gene: TRBV5-4; CDR3aa: CASSLAGGAGANVLTF
len: 17; v_gene: TRBV7-9; CDR3aa: CASSLTTNFRVGYEQYF
len: 15; v_gene: TRBV5-1; CDR3aa: CASSEGATITDTQYF
len: 14; v_gene: TRBV2; CDR3aa: CASRLDGTAYGYTF
len: 21; v_gene: TRBV10-1; CDR3aa: CASSESGDKAKSPSGANVLTF
len: 15; v_gene: TRBV30; CDR3aa: CAWVPKTGSRNTIYF
len: 13; v_gene: TRBV27; CDR3aa: CASSLSYRYEQYF
len: 16; v_gene: TRBV4-3; CDR3aa: CASSRGTGGIMYGYTF
len: 17; v_gene: TRBV5-4; CDR3aa: CASSSVGGGLAKNIQYF
len: 14; v_gene: TRBV28; CDR3aa: CASRGQPSGNTIYF
len: 9; v_gene: TRBV2; CDR3aa: CASQYEQYF